This T cell receptor beta chain emerged from a study of Graves' ophthalmopathy and Graves' hyperthyroidism. Study background: Sampling took place at initial diagnosis, with peripheral blood obtained before any treatment. Broader study findings: Blood also harbored most expanded thyroid clonotypes above 0.001 frequency.

Per germline, CDR1 MDHEN and CDR2 SYDVKM. With V trimmed by 8 bases and J by 7 bases, 10 bases remained unmatched. This CDR3 has 13 residues. This clonotype showed up just a few times. Its antigen is unknown. For repertoire sequencing, the TCR beta CDR3 regions were amplified from RNA transcripts. HTBI primers primed a first-round RT-PCR, and a second-round multiplex PCR followed. TCRdb re-analysed the multiplex PCR reads in MiXCR, keeping a single row per CDR3 protein. The repertoire has hundreds of thousands of distinct CDR3 sequences, around a fifth of them found once; the top ten carry approximately 3.2%.

The rearrangement uses TRBV28 and TRBJ2-7, with TRBD1 matching 8 bases. This clonotype was obtained from a woman between 18 and 30 years old with stable Graves' hyperthyroidism. Material: peripheral blood. The CDR3 DNA reads as TGTGCCAGCGTCAGGGGGCGGAATATAGAGCAGTACTTC. Amino acid sequence: CASVRGRNIEQYF. Full variable domain (outside the CDR3, taken from reference TRBV28 and TRBJ2-7): DVKVTQSSRYLVKRTGEKVFLECVQDMDHENMFWYRQDPGLGLRLIYFSYDVKMKEKGDIPEGYSVSREKKERFSLILESASTNQTSMYLCASVRGRNIEQYFGPGTRLTVT.